This T cell receptor beta chain is from a study of blood T cell repertoires in COVID-19. Clinical histories supplied by participants themselves formed the basis of cohort assignment. TCRdb's copy holds only in-frame clones and misses some; the assay was immunoSEQ multiplex PCR. The top ten hold 3% to 4% of the sample, which has approximately 220,000 clones, roughly nine tenths seen once. The CDR3 contains 17 residues. J was trimmed by 4 bases and V by 2 bases; bases with no gene match: 9. Germline lookup yields CDR1 SGHDT and CDR2 YYEEEE. The chain couples TRBV5-6 to TRBJ2-2, with 9 bases that match TRBD2. Sequencing was done on a sample of PBMCs or T cells enriched from blood (not recorded which). The sequence came from a woman between 18 and 29 years old in a cohort exposed to, infected with or recovered from COVID-19 (not recorded which). CDR3 amino acids: CASSLSAGGVGTGELFF. In nucleotides, the CDR3 is TGTGCCAGCAGCTTATCAGCGGGGGGAGTGGGCACCGGGGAGCTGTTTTTT.